This entry is about one TCR beta chain. Its antigen is undetermined. TCRdb's copy holds only in-frame clones and misses some; the assay was immunoSEQ multiplex PCR. The sample has about 480,000 clones; roughly nine tenths are singletons. Treatment specified: about 20 received Ad26.COV2.S at low or high dose, single or two shots; roughly five received placebo; per-sample allocation not given. Collection of samples fell on day 63 after the first vaccine or placebo injection. This entry belongs to a study of Ad26.COV2.S vaccination and SARS-CoV-2 variants. Background on the study: Within the COV1001 Ad26.COV2.S trial arm, the donor was enrolled. By the intramuscular route, Ad26.COV2.S was given once, or twice 56 days apart.

General study results and limits: Non-spike TCR breadth showed similarity between vaccine and placebo recipients. Recipients given vaccine exceeded placebo recipients in spike-specific TCR breadth.

Trimming cost V 5 bases and J 4 bases; bases outside gene matches: 8. This CDR3 is 16 amino acids long. Germline V gene sequence: CDR1 SGHTA, CDR2 FQGTGA. The sample here was peripheral blood, taken in a trial of Ad26.COV2.S vaccine versus placebo. This TCR was recovered from a person between 18 and 65 years old who received the Ad26.COV2.S COVID-19 vaccine or a placebo. The genes are TRBV7-3 and TRBJ2-3; 11 nucleotides match TRBD2. The CDR3 sequence is CASSPKLAGVADTQYF. The CDR3 bases are TGTGCCAGCAGCCCAAAACTAGCGGGAGTGGCAGATACGCAGTATTTT. The whole variable domain, remainder taken from reference TRBV7-3 and TRBJ2-3, is GAGVSQTPSNKVTEKGKYVELRCDPISGHTALYWYRQSLGQGPEFLIYFQGTGAADDSGLPNDRFFAVRPEGSVSTLKIQRTERGDSAVYLCASSPKLAGVADTQYFGPGTRLTVL.